This T cell receptor beta chain was obtained from a study of neurological immune-mediated disorders. This clonotype was seen ten or more times. Antigen: not known. A read error is possible here, since a much larger clone lies one base away. Study-wide results and caveats: CDR3 amino acid sequences found in expanded clones were never shared across subjects, suggesting private repertoires in all groups.

V gave up 5 bases and J gave up 7 bases, with 14 bases separating them. Per germline, CDR1 SGHVS and CDR2 FQNEAQ. There are 14 residues in the CDR3. Synthesis of cDNA was carried out by template-switch 5'RACE. The reaction used 10-nucleotide random UMIs. TCRdb used MiXCR to reprocess the 5' RACE reads, holding one entry per CDR3 protein. The sample comprises approximately 30,000 distinct CDR3 sequences, 13% of which are singletons, and 4% to 5.5% rests with the top ten. The time point is: technical triplicate 2. The sorted-subset TCR libraries were prepared using 750,000 to 1,000,000 CD4+ or CD8+ T cells as the starting material.

The TCR comes from a female donor with HTLV-1-associated myelopathy (HAM/TSP). The chain couples TRBV7-8 to TRBJ1-4, with D possibly matching TRBD1 (5 bases). Sequencing used CD4+ T cells from blood. The CDR3 here is CASSPTRGSEKLFF. Here the CDR3 DNA reads TGTGCCAGCAGCCCAACAAGGGGTAGTGAAAAACTGTTTTTT.